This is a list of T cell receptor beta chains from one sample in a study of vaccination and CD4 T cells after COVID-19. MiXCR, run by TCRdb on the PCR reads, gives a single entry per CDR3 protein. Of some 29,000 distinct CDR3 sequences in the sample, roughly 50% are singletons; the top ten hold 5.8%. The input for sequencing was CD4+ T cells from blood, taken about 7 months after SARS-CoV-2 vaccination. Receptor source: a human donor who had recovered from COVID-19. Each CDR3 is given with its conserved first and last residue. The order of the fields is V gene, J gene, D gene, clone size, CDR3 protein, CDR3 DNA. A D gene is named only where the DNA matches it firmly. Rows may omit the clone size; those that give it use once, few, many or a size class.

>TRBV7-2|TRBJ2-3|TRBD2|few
CASSSYTSGSTDTQYF
TGTGCCAGCAGCTCGTACACTAGCGGGAGTACAGATACGCAGTATTTT
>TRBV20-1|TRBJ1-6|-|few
CSARVNQGGWHSPLHF
TGCAGTGCTAGAGTTAACCAGGGAGGGTGGCATTCACCCCTCCACTTT
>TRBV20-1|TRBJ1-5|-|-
CSARVRQVNQPQHF
TGCAGTGCTAGAGTGCGACAGGTCAATCAGCCCCAGCATTTT
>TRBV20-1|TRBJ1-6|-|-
CSARYRGDLHF
TGCAGTGCTAGGTATCGGGGGGACCTCCACTTT
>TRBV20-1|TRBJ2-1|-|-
CSAPGLSPPYNEQFF
TGCAGTGCTCCCGGACTATCTCCGCCCTACAATGAGCAGTTCTTC
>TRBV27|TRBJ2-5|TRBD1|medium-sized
CASSPRTGKQETQYF
TGTGCCAGCAGTCCCCGGACAGGGAAACAAGAGACCCAGTACTTC
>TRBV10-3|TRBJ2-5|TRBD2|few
CAISENGLAGGETQYF
TGTGCCATCAGTGAGAACGGACTAGCGGGGGGAGAGACCCAGTACTTC
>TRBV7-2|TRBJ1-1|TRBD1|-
CASSLGQETYEAFF
TGTGCCAGCAGCCTGGGACAGGAGACGTATGAAGCTTTCTTT
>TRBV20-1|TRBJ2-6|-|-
CSARSPGLSGANVLTF
TGCAGTGCTAGATCTCCAGGGTTGTCTGGGGCCAACGTCCTGACTTTC
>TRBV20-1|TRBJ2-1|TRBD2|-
CSARATGTSGRSYNEQFF
TGCAGTGCTAGAGCCACCGGGACTAGCGGGCGCTCCTACAATGAGCAGTTCTTC
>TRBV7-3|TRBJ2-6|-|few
CASSQGAGISGANVLTF
TGTGCCAGCAGTCAAGGGGCGGGGATCTCTGGGGCCAACGTCCTGACTTTC
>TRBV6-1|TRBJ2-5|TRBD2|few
CASSELAGVVETQYF
TGTGCCAGCAGTGAACTAGCGGGAGTTGTAGAGACCCAGTACTTC
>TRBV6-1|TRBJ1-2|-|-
CASSPGRRSGYTF
TGTGCCAGCAGCCCCGGACGGAGGAGTGGCTACACCTTC
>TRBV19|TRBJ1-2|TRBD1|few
CASSPWTGNNYGYTF
TGTGCCAGTAGTCCCTGGACAGGAAACAACTATGGCTACACCTTC